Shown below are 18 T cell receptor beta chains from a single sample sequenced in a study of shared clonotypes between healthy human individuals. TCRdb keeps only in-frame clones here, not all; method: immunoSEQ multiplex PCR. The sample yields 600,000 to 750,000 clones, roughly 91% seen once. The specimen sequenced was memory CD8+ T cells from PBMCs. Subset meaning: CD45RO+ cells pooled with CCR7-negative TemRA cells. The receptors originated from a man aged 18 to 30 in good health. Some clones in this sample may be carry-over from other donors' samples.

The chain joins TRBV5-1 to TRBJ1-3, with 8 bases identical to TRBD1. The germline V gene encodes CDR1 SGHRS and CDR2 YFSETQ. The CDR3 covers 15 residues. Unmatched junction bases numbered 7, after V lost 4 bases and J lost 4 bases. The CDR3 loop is CASSLTGGVGNTIYF. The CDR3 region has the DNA TGCGCCAGCAGCCTTACAGGGGGAGTAGGAAACACCATATATTTT.

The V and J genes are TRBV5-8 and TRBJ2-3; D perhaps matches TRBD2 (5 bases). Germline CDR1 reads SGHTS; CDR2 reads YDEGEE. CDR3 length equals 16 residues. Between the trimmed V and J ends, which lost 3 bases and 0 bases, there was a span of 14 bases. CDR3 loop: CASSSEESTSTDTQYF. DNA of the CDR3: TGTGCCAGCAGCTCGGAGGAGAGTACTAGCACAGATACGCAGTATTTT.

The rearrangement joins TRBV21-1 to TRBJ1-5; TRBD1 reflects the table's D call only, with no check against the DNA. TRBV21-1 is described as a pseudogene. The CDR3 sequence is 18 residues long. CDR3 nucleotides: TGTGCCAGCAGCAAAGGATTGGGGCCAGCCTCTAGCAATCAGCCCCAGCATTTT. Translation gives CASSKGLGPASSNQPQHF.

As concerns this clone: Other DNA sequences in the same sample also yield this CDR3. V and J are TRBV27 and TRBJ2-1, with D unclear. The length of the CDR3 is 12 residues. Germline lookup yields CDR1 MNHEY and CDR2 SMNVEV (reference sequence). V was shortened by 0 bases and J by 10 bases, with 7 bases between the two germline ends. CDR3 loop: CASSLSEGEQFF. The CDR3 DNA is TGTGCCAGCAGTTTATCCGAAGGCGAGCAGTTCTTC.

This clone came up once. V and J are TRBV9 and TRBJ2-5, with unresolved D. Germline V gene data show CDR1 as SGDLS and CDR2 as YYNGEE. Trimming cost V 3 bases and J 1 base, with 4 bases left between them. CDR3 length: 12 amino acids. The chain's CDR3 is CASSASQETQYF. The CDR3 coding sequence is TGTGCCAGCAGCGCGTCCCAAGAGACCCAGTACTTC.

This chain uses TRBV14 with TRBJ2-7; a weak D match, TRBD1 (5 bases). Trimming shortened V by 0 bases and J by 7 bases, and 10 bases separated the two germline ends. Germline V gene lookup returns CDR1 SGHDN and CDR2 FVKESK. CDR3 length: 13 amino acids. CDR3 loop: CASSQDSREEQYF. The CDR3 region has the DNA TGTGCCAGCAGCCAAGATTCCAGGGAAGAGCAGTACTTC.

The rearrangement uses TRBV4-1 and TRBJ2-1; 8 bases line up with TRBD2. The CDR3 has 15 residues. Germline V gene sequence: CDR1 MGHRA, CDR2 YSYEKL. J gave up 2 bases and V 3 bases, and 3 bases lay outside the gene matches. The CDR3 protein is CASSQLAGPYNEQFF. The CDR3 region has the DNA TGCGCCAGCAGCCAGCTAGCGGGCCCCTACAATGAGCAGTTCTTC.

The CDR3 DNA is TGTGCCAGCAGCTTGTCGTCGAGCTCCTACAATGAGCAGTTCTTC. Protein sequence: CASSLSSSSYNEQFF. V usage is TRBV5-5 and J usage is TRBJ2-1, with no clear D. The CDR3 has 15 residues. V was cut by 1 base and J by 0 bases, with 8 bases left in between. Germline CDR1 SGHKS, CDR2 YYEKEE (reference sequence).

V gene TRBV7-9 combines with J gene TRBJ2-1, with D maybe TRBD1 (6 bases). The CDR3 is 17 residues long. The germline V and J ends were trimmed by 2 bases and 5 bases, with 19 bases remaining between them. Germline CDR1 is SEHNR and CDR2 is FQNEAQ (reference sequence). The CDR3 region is CASSLPLGGLGHNEQFF. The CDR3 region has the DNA TGTGCCAGCAGCTTACCCCTTGGGGGCCTGGGCCACAATGAGCAGTTCTTC.

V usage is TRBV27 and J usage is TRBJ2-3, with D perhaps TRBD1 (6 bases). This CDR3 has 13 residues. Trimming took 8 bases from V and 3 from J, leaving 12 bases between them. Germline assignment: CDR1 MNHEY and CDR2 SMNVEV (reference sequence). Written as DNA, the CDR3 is TGTGCCAGCCGACAGGATTTAACAGATACGCAGTATTTT. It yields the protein CASRQDLTDTQYF.

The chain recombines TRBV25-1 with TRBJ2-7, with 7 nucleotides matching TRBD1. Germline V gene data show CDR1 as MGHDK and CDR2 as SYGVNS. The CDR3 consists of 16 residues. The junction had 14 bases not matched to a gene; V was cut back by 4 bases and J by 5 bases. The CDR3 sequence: CASSAITGTVNNEQYF. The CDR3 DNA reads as TGTGCCAGCAGTGCCATCACCGGGACAGTGAATAACGAGCAGTACTTC.

The DNA of the CDR3 is TGTGCCAGCAGCTTAGATGTTACCGGGACTTATGAGCAGTTCTTC. Amino acids: CASSLDVTGTYEQFF. This chain uses TRBV11-2 with TRBJ2-1, with D possibly TRBD2 on 6 matching bases. CDR3 length: 15 amino acids. Trimming took off 0 bases at V and 8 bases at J, with 14 bases between the two ends. The germline CDR1 and CDR2 sequences are SGHAT and FQNNGV. The variable domain in full, completed from reference TRBV11-2 and TRBJ2-1, reads EAGVAQSPRYKIIEKRQSVAFWCNPISGHATLYWYQQILGQGPKLLIQFQNNGVVDDSQLPKDRFSAERLKGVDSTLKIQPAKLEDSAVYLCASSLDVTGTYEQFFGPGTRLTVL.

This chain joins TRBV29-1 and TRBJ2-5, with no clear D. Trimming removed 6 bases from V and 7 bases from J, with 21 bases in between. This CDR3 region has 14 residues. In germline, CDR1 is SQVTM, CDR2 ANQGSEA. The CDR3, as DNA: TGCAGCGTGAGACCTTCCCCTGGGCGCGGGACCCAGTACTTC. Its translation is CSVRPSPGRGTQYF.

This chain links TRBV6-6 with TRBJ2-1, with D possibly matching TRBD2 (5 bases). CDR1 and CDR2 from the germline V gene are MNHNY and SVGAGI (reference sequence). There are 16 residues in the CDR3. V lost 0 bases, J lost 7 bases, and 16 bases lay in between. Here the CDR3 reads CASSYSSVNVKNEQFF. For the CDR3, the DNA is TGTGCCAGCAGTTACTCTAGCGTAAATGTTAAGAATGAGCAGTTCTTC.

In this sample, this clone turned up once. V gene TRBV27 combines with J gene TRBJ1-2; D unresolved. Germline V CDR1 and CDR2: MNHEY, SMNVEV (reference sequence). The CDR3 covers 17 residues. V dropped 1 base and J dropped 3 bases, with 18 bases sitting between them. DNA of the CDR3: TGTGCCAGCAGTTTATTGACCCCGGGCGAAGGAGACTATGGCTACACCTTC. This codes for CASSLLTPGEGDYGYTF.

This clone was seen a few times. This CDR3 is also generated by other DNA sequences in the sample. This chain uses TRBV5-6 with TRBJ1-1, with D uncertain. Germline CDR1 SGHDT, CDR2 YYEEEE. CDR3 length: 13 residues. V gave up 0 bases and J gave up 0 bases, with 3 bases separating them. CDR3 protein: CASSLGVNTEAFF. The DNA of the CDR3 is TGTGCCAGCAGCTTGGGGGTGAACACTGAAGCTTTCTTT.

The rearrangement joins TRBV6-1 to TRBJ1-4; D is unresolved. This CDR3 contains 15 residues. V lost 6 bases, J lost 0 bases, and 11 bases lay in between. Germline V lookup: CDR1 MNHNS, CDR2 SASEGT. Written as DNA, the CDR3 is TGTGCCAGCAGGACCTCCCTACCAACTAATGAAAAACTGTTTTTT. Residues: CASRTSLPTNEKLFF.

The CDR3, as DNA: TGTGCCATCAGTGAGATTGGTTCGGCATACGAGCAGTACTTC. It encodes CAISEIGSAYEQYF. The chain is built from TRBV10-3 and TRBJ2-7; no firm D call. Trimming removed 2 bases from V and 4 bases from J, with 12 bases in between. The CDR3 loop spans 14 amino acids. The germline gives CDR1 ENHRY, CDR2 SYGVKD.